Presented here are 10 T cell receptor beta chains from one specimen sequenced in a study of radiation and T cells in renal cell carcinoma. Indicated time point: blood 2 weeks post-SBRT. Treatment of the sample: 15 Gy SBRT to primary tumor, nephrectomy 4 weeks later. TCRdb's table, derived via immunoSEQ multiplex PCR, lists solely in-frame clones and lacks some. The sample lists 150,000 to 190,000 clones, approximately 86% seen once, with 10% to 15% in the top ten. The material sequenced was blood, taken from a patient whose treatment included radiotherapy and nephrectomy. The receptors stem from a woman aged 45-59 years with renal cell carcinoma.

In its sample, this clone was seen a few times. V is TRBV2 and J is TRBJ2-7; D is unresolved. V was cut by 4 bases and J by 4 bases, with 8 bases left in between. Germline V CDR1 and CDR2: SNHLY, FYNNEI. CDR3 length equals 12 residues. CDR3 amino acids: CASSVGLYEQYF. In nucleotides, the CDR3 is TGTGCCAGCAGTGTCGGTCTGTACGAGCAGTACTTC.

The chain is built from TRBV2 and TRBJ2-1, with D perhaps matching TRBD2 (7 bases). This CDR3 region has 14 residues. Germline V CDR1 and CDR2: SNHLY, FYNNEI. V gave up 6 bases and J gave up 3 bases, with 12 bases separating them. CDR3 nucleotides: TGTGCCAGCAGGGCTAGGGGGGGCTACAATGAGCAGTTCTTC. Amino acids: CASRARGGYNEQFF.

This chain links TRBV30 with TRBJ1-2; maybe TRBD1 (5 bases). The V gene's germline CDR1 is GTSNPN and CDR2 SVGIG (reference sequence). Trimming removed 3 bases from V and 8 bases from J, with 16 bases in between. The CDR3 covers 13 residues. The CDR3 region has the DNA TGTGCCTGGAGCAGGGAAGACCTGGGGGGCTACACCTTC. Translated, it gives CAWSREDLGGYTF.

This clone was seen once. In DNA form, the CDR3 reads TGTGCCAGCAGCGCCCAGGGAGGGGTTTCCTACAATGAGCAGTTCTTC. Translating gives CASSAQGGVSYNEQFF. The chain has TRBV7-3 and TRBJ2-1, with TRBD2 identical over 7 bases. V shed 5 bases and J 1 base; nucleotides not matched to a gene: 8. The length of the CDR3 is 16 residues. The germline gives CDR1 SGHTA, CDR2 FQGTGA. The full variable domain, completed using reference TRBV7-3 and TRBJ2-1, is GAGVSQTPSNKVTEKGKYVELRCDPISGHTALYWYRQSLGQGPEFLIYFQGTGAADDSGLPNDRFFAVRPEGSVSTLKIQRTERGDSAVYLCASSAQGGVSYNEQFFGPGTRLTVL.

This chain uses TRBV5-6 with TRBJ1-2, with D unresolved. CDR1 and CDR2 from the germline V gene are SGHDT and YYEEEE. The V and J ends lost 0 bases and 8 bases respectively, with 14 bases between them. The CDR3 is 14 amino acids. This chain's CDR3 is CASSLDSSSWGYTF. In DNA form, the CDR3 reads TGTGCCAGCAGCTTGGACAGTAGTTCTTGGGGCTACACCTTC.

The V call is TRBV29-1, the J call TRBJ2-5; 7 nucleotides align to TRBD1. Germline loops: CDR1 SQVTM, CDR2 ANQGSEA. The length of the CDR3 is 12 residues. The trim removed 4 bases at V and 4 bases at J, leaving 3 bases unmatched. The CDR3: CSVGHRGETQYF. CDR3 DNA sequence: TGCAGCGTTGGGCACAGGGGAGAGACCCAGTACTTC.

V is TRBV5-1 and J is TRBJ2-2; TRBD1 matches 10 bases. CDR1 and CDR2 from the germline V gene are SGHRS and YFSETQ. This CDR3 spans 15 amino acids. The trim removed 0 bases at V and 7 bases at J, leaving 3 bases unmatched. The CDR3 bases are TGCGCCAGCAGCTTGGGACAGGGGGCCGTCGGGGAGCTGTTTTTT. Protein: CASSLGQGAVGELFF. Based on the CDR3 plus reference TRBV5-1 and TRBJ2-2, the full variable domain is KAGVTQTPRYLIKTRGQQVTLSCSPISGHRSVSWYQQTPGQGLQFLFEYFSETQRNKGNFPGRFSGRQFSNSRSEMNVSTLELGDSALYLCASSLGQGAVGELFFGEGSRLTVL.

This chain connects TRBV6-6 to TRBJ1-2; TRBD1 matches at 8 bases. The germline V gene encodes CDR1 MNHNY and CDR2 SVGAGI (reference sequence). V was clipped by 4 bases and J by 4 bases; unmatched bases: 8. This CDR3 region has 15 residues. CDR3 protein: CASSSGQGASYGYTF. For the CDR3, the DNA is TGTGCCAGCAGTTCGGGTCAGGGGGCAAGCTATGGCTACACCTTC.

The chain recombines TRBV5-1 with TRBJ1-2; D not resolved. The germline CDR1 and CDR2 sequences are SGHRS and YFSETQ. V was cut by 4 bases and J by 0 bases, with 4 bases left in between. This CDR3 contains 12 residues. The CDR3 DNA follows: TGCGCCAGCAGCGCTTCTAACTATGGCTACACCTTC. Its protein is CASSASNYGYTF.

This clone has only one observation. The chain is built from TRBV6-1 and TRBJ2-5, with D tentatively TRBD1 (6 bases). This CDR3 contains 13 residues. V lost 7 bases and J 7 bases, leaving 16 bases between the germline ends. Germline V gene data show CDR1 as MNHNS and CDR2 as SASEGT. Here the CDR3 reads CASIRTGRGTQYF. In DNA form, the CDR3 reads TGTGCCAGCATTAGAACAGGGAGAGGGACCCAGTACTTC.